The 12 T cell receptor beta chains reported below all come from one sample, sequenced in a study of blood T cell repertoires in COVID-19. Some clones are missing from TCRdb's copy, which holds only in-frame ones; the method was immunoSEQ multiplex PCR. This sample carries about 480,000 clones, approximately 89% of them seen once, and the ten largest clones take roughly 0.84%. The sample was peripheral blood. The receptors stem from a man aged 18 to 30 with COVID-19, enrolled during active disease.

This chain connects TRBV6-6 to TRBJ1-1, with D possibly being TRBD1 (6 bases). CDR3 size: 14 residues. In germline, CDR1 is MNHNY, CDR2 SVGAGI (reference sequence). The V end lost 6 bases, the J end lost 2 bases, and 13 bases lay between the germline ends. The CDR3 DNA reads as TGTGCCAGCAGCCACACAGGGCTTAACACTGAAGCTTTCTTT. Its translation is CASSHTGLNTEAFF.

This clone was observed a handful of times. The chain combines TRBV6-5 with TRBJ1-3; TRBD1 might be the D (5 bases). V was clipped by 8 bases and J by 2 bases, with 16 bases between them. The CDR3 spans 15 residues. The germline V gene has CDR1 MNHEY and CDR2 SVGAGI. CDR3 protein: CASRNPAGAGNTIYF. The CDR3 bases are TGTGCCAGCCGTAACCCCGCGGGGGCTGGAAACACCATATATTTT.

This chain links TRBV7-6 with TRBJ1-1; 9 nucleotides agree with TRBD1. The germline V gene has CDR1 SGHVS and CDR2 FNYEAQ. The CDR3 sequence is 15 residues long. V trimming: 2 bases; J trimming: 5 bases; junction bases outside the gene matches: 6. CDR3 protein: CASSLFGTGSTEAFF. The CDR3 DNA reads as TGTGCCAGCAGCTTATTTGGGACAGGGTCTACTGAAGCTTTCTTT.

CDR3 nucleotide sequence: TGTGCCAGCAGTTTGGGCCGGGGGACCCAATTCGACAAAAAACTGTTTTTT. Amino acid sequence: CASSLGRGTQFDKKLFF. The genes are TRBV27 and TRBJ1-4; a possible D gene is TRBD1 (5 bases). This CDR3 is built from 17 residues. From germline, CDR1 is MNHEY and CDR2 SMNVEV (reference sequence). V was shortened by 3 bases and J by 9 bases, with 23 bases between the two germline ends.

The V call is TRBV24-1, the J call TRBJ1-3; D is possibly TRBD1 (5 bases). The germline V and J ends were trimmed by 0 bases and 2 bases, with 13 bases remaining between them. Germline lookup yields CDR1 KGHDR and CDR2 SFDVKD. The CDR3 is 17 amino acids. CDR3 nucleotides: TGTGCCACCAGTGATTTGCCAGTAGGGGAAACTGGAAACACCATATATTTT. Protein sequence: CATSDLPVGETGNTIYF.

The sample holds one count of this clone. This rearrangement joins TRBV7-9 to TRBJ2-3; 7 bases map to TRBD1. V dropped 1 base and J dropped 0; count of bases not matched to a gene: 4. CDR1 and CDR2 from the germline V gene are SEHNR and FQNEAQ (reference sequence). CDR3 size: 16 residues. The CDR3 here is CASSLVSGGSTDTQYF. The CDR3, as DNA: TGTGCCAGCAGCTTAGTATCAGGGGGTAGCACAGATACGCAGTATTTT.

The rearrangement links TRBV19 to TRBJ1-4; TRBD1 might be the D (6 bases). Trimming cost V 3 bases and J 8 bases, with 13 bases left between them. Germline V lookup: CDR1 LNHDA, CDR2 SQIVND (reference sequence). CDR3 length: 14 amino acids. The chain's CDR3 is CASSILGTLEKLFF. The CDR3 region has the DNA TGTGCCAGTAGTATCCTCGGGACACTCGAAAAACTGTTTTTT.

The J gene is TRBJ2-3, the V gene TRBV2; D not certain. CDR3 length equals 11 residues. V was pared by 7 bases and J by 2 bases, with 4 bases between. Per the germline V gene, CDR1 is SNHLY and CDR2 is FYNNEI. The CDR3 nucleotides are TGTGCCAGCACAATCACAGATACGCAGTATTTT. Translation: CASTITDTQYF.

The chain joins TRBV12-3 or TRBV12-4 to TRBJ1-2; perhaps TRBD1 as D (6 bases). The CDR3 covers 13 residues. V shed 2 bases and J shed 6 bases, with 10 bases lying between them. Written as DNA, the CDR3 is TGTGCCAGCAGTTTACCAGGGGTCCATGGCTACACCTTC. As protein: CASSLPGVHGYTF.

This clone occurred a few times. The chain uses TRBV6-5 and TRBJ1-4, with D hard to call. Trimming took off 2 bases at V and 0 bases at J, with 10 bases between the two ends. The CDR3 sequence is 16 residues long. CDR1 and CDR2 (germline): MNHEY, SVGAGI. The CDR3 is CASSYNRRSTNEKLFF. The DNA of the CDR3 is TGTGCCAGCAGTTACAATCGCAGATCAACTAATGAAAAACTGTTTTTT.

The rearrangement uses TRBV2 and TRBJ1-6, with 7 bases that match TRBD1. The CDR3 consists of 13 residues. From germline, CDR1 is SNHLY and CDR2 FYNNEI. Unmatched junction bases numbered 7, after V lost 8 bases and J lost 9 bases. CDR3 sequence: CASLTGLSSPLHF. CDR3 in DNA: TGTGCCAGCTTGACAGGGCTAAGTTCACCCCTCCACTTT.

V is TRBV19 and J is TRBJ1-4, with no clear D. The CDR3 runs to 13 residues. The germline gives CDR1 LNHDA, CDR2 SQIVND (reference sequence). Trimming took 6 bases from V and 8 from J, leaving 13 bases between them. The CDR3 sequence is CASRKNEGEKLFF. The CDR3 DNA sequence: TGTGCCAGTAGGAAAAACGAGGGAGAAAAACTGTTTTTT.